This record looks at one T cell receptor (beta chain) sequence and its context. This clonotype was found a few times. The specificity of this receptor is unknown. It has no much larger one-base neighbor in the sample; base qualities were not kept. The data belong to a study of blood T cells in healthy people across ages (dated by TCRdb to between 2014 and 2017). Background on the whole study: In model experiments, template switching captured roughly one uniquely barcoded TCR beta cDNA molecule for every two T cells. Age-related changes in TCR beta repertoire diversity were measured in the study by deep sequencing normalized with unique cDNA molecular identifiers. The donors were split into four age groups: young (average 16 years), middle-aged (39), aged (around 67) and long-lived (approximately 80). Two additional independent replicas of 1 million unique cDNA reads from the same blood draw were analyzed for two donors (one aged 18 to 30 and one aged 80 or older). What the authors observed across the whole study: Compared with the aged group, the long-lived group had more naive CD4+ T cells, fewer expanded clones and increased TCR diversity, a pattern suggesting age selection. There was a strong correlation between observed TCR beta diversity and the percentage of naive T cells measured by flow cytometry. Estimates of total diversity from one million sequenced T cells were regarded as lower bounds and underestimates. Since profiling was done on bulk unsorted PBMCs, naive and antigen-experienced compartments could not be conclusively compared. The CMV infection status of donors was not known, potentially confounding age-related changes in expanded clonotypes. Observed TCR beta diversity per million T cells fell roughly linearly with age, and a significant reduction was already apparent by age roughly 40.

V is trimmed back by 5 bases and J by 0 bases, and the junction contains 7 bases that no gene match accounts for. The germline V gene (reference sequence) yields SEHNR for CDR1 and FQNEAQ for CDR2. Reading from cysteine to phenylalanine, the CDR3 counts 15 amino acids. Just the 45-base CDR3 DNA is kept, in frame starting at base 1. The library was prepared using 5' RACE. Instrument on record: Illumina HiSeq 2500. A second PCR of roughly 7 to 12 cycles was run with a J-beta primer mix and a sample-barcoded 5' primer. A template-switch 5' adaptor carrying 12 random nucleotides introduced a unique molecular identifier onto each TCR beta cDNA molecule. Each sample yielded at least 2.5 million CDR3-containing paired-end reads. All of the RNA was converted into first-strand cDNA using the Mint cDNA synthesis kit, with a TRBC-specific oligonucleotide serving as the primer. After uracil-DNA glycosylase treatment, a first 18-cycle PCR used universal primers M1SS and BC2_uni_R on all cDNA. The authors' pipeline ran thus. For normalization, 1 million high-quality reads, each with a distinct molecular identifier, were randomly selected from each sample. Instead of being binned into consensus sequences, reads with shared molecular identifiers were discarded. MiTCR, set to a Q25 quality threshold and the strictest error-elimination algorithm, was used for CDR3 identification, clonotype clustering and error correction. A nonparametric unseen species model with Euler transformation was used to estimate a lower bound on total TCR beta diversity. The public sequencing data were trimmed at Q25 with fastp and processed into clonotypes with MiXCR by TCRdb, which kept only in-frame beta chains. One record per CDR3 amino acid sequence lists the most common genes and DNA. Clone size and V and J calls follow TCRdb, not the original study. The sample table records over a million distinct CDR3 sequences; roughly a quarter of these occur just once. In total, the top ten clones hold less than 0.85% of the sample.

The roughly 39 donors, aged about 6 to 95 years, were systemically healthy Caucasian individuals from Russia. About 10 milliliters of peripheral blood were drawn from each donor into EDTA-treated Vacutainer tubes. PBMCs were isolated by Ficoll-Paque density-gradient centrifugation, with at least 7 million obtained per sample. Trizol reagent was used to extract total RNA from the PBMCs, yielding at least 5.5 micrograms per sample. Naive CD45RAhigh/CD27high T cell percentages were measured by flow cytometry on a PBMC aliquot from every donor. These data were likewise used in another study, on T cells of mothers and their children. Drawing on the second study: Nine systemically healthy Caucasian individuals, comprising three mothers and their six children, were included as donors. cDNA synthesis used all of the extracted RNA, with approximately 1.4 ug of RNA in each 15 ul reaction. In the second PCR, the M1S primer introduced both the sample barcodes and 2-4 random nucleotides. Over 8.5 million TCR beta CDR3 reads were obtained for each mother, and around 3 million reads were obtained for each child. In both related and unrelated pairs, thymic selection shapes the output of TCR recombination in a similar way, with inherited differences having only a minor effect. Related mother-child pairs always showed normalized repertoire overlap that was slightly higher than in unrelated mother-child pairs, though the difference was never significant. With a sensitivity of about 100 clones per million clonotypes, no persistent microchimeric T cell clones were detected. Deep NGS was used in the study to compare the TCR beta repertoires of mothers and children and to look for features that separate related mother-child pairs from unrelated individuals. The mean age was approximately 41 +/- 4 years for the mothers and about 12 +/- 4 years for the children. After adapter ligation was performed with NEBNext reagents, the libraries were sequenced on an Illumina HiSeq 2000 with 100+100 nt paired-end reads. Mother and child libraries were prepared a month apart and sequenced in separate runs to prevent cross-contamination. For each donor, between roughly 450,000 and 2,200,000 distinct TCR beta clonotypes were identified. Naive TCR beta clonotypes were estimated from low-frequency clonotypes matched to each donor's FACS-determined naive share, without sorting.

The sequence links TRBV7-9 to TRBJ2-7; the central 7 bases match TRBD1. The source material was blood. The receptor was isolated from a girl aged 2 to 9 in good health. The base sequence is TGTGCCAGCAGCCCCCCGACAGGGAGCTCCTACGAGCAGTACTTC. This is translated as CASSPPTGSSYEQYF.